This T cell receptor (beta chain) was sequenced in a study of blood T cell repertoires in COVID-19. CDR1 and CDR2 (germline): SGHRS, YFSETQ. The V and J ends lost 7 bases and 1 base, in that order; junction bases with no gene match: 8. The CDR3 has 17 amino acids. Study processing details: Amplification from reference gene primers served as the basis for estimated nucleated cell counts. Profiling relied on immunoSEQ multiplex PCR, and the TCRdb table lists in-frame clones only, not all of them. V, J and clone size reflect that table, while D and trimming were determined from the DNA. The repertoire has about 440,000 clones, 88% of them found once; the top ten carry roughly 12%.

What was sequenced was peripheral blood. This sequence joins TRBV5-1 and TRBJ2-6; 10 bases are a match to TRBD1. The receptor was isolated from a woman aged 50 to 65 with COVID-19, enrolled during active disease. This chain's CDR3 is CASGTSDRGSGANVLTF. In DNA, the CDR3 is TGCGCCAGCGGGACGTCGGACAGGGGGTCTGGGGCCAACGTCCTGACTTTC. The whole variable domain, filled in from reference TRBV5-1 and TRBJ2-6, reads KAGVTQTPRYLIKTRGQQVTLSCSPISGHRSVSWYQQTPGQGLQFLFEYFSETQRNKGNFPGRFSGRQFSNSRSEMNVSTLELGDSALYLCASGTSDRGSGANVLTFGAGSRLTVL.